This record covers a single T cell receptor (beta chain). Antigen unknown. The data originate from a study of T cells in Graves' hyperthyroidism and ophthalmopathy. Study-wide results and limits: Among clonotypes expanded in thyroid above 0.001, most were also found in blood.

CDR1 is SNHLY, CDR2 FYNNEI, per germline. V lost 3 bases and J lost 9, with 14 bases in between. The length of the CDR3 is 13 residues. Out of around 10 ml of fresh peripheral blood came the PBMCs. TCR beta CDR3 region amplification was performed from RNA transcripts. First-round RT-PCR of the TCR CDR3 relied on the HTBI primer set. MiXCR was run by TCRdb on the multiplex PCR reads, yielding one entry per CDR3 protein. The data contain about 840,000 distinct CDR3 sequences, 35% to 40% of them singletons. The chain carries TRBV2 and TRBJ2-5; D is possibly TRBD2 (5 bases). The sample comprised blood. This TCR came from a man aged 18 to 30 with Graves' hyperthyroidism. As DNA, the CDR3 is TGTGCCAGCAGTGAGAGGGTGGATCAGCCCCAGTACTTC. The encoded protein is CASSERVDQPQYF.